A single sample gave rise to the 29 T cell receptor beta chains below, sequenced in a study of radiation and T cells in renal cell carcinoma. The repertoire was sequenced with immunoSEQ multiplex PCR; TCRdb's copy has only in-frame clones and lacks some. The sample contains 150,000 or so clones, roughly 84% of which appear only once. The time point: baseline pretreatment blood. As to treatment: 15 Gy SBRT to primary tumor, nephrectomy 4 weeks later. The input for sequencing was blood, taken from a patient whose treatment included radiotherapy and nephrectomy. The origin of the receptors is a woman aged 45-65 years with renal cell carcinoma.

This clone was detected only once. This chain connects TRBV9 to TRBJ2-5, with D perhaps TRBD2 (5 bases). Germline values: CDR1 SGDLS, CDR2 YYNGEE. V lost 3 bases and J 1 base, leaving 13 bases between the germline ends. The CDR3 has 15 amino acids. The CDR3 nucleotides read TGTGCCAGCAGCGCCCGGGATTGGATCCAAGAGACCCAGTACTTC. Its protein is CASSARDWIQETQYF. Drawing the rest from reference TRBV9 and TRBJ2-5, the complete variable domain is DSGVTQTPKHLITATGQRVTLRCSPRSGDLSVYWYQQSLDQGLQFLIQYYNGEERAKGNILERFSAQQFPDLHSELNLSSLELGDSALYFCASSARDWIQETQYFGPGTRLLVL.

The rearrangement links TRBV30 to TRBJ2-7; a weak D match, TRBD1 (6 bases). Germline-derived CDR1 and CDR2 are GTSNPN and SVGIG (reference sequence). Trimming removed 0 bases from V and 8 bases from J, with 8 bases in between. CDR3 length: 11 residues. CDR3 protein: CAWSVQGKQYF. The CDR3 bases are TGTGCCTGGAGTGTACAGGGAAAGCAGTACTTC.

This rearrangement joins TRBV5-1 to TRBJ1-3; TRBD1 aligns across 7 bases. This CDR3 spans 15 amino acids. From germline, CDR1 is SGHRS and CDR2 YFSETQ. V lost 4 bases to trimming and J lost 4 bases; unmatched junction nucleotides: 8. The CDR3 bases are TGCGCCAGCAGCCCTAAAACAGGGGACGGAAACACCATATATTTT. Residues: CASSPKTGDGNTIYF.

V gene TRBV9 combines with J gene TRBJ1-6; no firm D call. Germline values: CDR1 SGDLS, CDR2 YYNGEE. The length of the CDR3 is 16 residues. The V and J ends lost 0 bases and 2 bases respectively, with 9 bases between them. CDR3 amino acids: CASSVGGIPYNSPLHF. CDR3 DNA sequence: TGTGCCAGCAGCGTAGGTGGGATTCCCTATAATTCACCCCTCCACTTT.

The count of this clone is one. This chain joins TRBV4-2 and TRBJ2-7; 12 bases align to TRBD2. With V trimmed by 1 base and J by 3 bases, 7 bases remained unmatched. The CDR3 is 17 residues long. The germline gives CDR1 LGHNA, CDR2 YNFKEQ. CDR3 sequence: CASSQVTTSGGVYEQYF. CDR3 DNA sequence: TGTGCCAGCAGCCAAGTAACGACTAGCGGGGGTGTCTACGAGCAGTACTTC.

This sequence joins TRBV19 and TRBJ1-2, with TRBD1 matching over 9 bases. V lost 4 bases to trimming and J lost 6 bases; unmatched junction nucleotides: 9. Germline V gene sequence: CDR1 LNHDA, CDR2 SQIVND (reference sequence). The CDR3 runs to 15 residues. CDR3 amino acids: CASSRRQGEGNGYTF. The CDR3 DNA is TGTGCCAGTAGTAGACGACAGGGGGAAGGCAATGGCTACACCTTC.

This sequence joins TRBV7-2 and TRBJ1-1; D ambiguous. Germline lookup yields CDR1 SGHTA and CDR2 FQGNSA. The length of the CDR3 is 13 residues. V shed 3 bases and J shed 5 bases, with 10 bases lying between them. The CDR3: CASSFRSLTEAFF. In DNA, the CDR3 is TGTGCCAGCAGCTTTCGGAGCCTAACTGAAGCTTTCTTT.

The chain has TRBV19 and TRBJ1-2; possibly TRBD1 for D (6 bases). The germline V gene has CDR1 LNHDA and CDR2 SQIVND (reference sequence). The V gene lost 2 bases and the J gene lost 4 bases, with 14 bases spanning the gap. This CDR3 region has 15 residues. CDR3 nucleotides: TGTGCCAGTAGTATACTTCAGGGGATGGGCTATGGCTACACCTTC. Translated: CASSILQGMGYGYTF.

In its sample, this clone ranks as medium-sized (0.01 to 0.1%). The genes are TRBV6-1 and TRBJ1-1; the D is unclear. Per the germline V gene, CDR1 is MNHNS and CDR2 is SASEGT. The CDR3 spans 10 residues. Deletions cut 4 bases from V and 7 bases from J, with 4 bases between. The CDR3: CASSVREAFF. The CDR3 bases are TGTGCCAGCAGTGTCCGTGAAGCTTTCTTT.

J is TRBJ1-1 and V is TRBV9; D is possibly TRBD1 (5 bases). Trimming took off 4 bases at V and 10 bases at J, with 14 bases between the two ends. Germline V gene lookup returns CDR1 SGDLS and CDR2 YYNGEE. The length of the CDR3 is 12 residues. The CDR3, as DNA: TGTGCCAGCAGCCCACAGGAGTTTCCAGCTTTCTTT. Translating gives CASSPQEFPAFF.

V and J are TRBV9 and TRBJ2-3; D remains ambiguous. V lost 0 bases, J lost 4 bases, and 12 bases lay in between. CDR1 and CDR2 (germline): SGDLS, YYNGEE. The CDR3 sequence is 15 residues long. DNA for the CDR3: TGTGCCAGCAGCGTAGGCCCTGGAGTACCAGATACGCAGTATTTT. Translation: CASSVGPGVPDTQYF.

The CDR3 coding sequence is TGTGCCAGTAGTTGGGCAGAGGGGCAGCCCCAGCATTTT. It specifies CASSWAEGQPQHF. This chain links TRBV19 with TRBJ1-5; D perhaps matches TRBD1 (5 bases). Trimming took 5 bases from V and 7 from J, leaving 12 bases between them. Germline lookup yields CDR1 LNHDA and CDR2 SQIVND (reference sequence). This CDR3 has 13 residues.

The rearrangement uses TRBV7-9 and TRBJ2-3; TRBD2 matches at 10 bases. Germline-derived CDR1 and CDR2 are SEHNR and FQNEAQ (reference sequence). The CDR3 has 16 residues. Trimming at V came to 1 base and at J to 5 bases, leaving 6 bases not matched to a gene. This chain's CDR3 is CASSLGIAGGGDTQYF. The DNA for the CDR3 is TGTGCCAGCAGCTTAGGAATAGCGGGGGGCGGAGATACGCAGTATTTT.

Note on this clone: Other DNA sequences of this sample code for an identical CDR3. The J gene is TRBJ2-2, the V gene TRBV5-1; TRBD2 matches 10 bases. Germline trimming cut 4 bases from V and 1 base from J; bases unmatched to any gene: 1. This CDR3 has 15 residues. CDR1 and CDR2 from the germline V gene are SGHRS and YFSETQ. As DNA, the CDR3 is TGCGCCAGCAGCCTAGCGGGGGAGAACACCGGGGAGCTGTTTTTT. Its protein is CASSLAGENTGELFF.

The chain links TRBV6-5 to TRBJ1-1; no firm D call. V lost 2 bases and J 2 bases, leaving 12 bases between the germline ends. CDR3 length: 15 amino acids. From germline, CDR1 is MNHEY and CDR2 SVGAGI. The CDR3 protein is CASSYSDTPNTEAFF. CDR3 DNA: TGTGCCAGCAGTTACAGTGACACACCAAACACTGAAGCTTTCTTT.

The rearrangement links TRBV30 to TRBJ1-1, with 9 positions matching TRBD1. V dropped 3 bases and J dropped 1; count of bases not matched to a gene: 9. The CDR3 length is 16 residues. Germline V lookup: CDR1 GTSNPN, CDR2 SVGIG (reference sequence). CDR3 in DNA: TGTGCCTGGAGCCCGACAGGGGGGATCGGGAACACTGAAGCTTTCTTT. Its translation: CAWSPTGGIGNTEAFF.

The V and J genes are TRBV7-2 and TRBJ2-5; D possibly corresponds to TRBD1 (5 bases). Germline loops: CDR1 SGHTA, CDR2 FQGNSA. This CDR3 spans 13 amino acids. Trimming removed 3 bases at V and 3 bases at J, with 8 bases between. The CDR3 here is CASSFTREETQYF. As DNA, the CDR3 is TGTGCCAGCAGCTTTACCAGGGAAGAGACCCAGTACTTC.

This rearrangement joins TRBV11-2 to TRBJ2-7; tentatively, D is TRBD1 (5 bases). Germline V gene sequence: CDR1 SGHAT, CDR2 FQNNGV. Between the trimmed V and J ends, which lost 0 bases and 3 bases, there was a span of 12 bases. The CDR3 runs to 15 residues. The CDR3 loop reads CASSLEAGLNYEQYF. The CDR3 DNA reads TGTGCCAGCAGCTTAGAGGCAGGGCTGAACTACGAGCAGTACTTC. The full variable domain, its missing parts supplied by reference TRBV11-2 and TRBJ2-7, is EAGVAQSPRYKIIEKRQSVAFWCNPISGHATLYWYQQILGQGPKLLIQFQNNGVVDDSQLPKDRFSAERLKGVDSTLKIQPAKLEDSAVYLCASSLEAGLNYEQYFGPGTRLTVT.

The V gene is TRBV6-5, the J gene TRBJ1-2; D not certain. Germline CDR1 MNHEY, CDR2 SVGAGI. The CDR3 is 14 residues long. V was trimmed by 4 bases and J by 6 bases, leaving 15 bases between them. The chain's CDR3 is CASSFNPRTNGYTF. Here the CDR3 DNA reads TGTGCCAGCAGTTTTAACCCCCGAACGAATGGCTACACCTTC.

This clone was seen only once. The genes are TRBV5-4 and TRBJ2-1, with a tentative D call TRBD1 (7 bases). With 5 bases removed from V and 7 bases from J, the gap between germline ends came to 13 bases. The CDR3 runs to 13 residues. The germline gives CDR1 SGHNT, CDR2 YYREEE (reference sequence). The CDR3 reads CASSSRGENEQFF. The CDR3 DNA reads TGTGCCAGCAGTTCCAGGGGGGAGAATGAGCAGTTCTTC.

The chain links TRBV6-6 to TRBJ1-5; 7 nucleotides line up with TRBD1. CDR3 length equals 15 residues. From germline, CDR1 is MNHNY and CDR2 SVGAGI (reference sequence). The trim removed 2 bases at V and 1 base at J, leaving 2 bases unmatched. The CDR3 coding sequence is TGTGCCAGCAGTTACGTGGGACAGAGCAATCAGCCCCAGCATTTT. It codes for CASSYVGQSNQPQHF.

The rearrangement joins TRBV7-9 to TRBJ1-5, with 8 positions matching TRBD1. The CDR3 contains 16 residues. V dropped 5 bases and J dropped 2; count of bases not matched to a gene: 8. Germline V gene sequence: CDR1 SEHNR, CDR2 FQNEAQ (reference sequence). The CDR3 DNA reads TGTGCCAGCAGCCGATTCGGGACAGGAGGCAATCAGCCCCAGCATTTT. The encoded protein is CASSRFGTGGNQPQHF.

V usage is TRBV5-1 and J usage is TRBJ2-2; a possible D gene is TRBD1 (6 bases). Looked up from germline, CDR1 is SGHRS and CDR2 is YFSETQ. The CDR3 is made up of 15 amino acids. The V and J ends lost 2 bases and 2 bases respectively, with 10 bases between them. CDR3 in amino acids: CASSLGGSNTGELFF. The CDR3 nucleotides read TGCGCCAGCAGCTTAGGGGGATCCAACACCGGGGAGCTGTTTTTT.

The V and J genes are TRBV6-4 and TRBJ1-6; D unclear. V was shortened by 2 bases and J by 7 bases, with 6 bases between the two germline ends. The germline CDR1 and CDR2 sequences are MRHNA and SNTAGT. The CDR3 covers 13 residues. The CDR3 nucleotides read TGTGCCAGCAGTGACAGAACGAATTCACCCCTCCACTTT. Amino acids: CASSDRTNSPLHF.

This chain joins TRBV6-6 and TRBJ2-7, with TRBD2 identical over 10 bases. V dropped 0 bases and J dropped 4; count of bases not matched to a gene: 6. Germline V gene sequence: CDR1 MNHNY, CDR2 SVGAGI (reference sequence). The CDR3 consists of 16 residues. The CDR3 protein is CASSYSASGGAYEQYF. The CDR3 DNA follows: TGTGCCAGCAGTTACTCTGCCAGCGGGGGGGCTTACGAGCAGTACTTC.

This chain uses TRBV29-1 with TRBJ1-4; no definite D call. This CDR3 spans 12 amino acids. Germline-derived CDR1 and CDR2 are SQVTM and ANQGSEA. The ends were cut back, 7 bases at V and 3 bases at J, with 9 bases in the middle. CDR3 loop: CSAQPSNEKLFF. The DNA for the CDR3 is TGCAGCGCACAGCCTTCTAATGAAAAACTGTTTTTT.

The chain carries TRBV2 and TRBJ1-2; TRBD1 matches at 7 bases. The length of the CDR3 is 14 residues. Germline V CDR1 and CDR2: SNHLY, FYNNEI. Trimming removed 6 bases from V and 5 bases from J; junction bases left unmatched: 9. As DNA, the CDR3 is TGTGCCAGCAGCTTACAGGGGTCCCTATATGGCTACACCTTC. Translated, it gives CASSLQGSLYGYTF.

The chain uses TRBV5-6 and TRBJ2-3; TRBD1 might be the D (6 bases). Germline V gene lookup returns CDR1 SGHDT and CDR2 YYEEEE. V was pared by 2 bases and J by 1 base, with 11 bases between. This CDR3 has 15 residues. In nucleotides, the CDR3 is TGTGCCAGCAGCTTCAACAGGGTCGGCACAGATACGCAGTATTTT. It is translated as CASSFNRVGTDTQYF.

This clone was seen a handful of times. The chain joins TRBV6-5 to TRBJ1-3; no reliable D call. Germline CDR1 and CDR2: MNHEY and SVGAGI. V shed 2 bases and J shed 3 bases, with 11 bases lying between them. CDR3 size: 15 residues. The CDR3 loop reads CASSYGPEGGNTIYF. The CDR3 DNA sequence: TGTGCCAGCAGTTACGGCCCCGAGGGTGGAAACACCATATATTTT.